The rows below give T cell receptor beta chains drawn from one sample of a study of cytomegalovirus exposure and HLA in healthy donors. Profiling relied on immunoSEQ multiplex PCR, and the TCRdb table lists in-frame clones only, not all of them. This table holds approximately 140,000 clones, about three fifths found once. The sample consisted of PBMCs. The receptors come from a woman aged 55-70 years in good health and CMV-seropositive. The CDR3 runs from the conserved cysteine through the conserved F or W. D genes are given only for firm matches. Clone size appears in some rows only: once, few, many, or a class for an expanded clone.

D gene: TRBD1
J gene: TRBJ2-7
clone size: -
V gene: TRBV28
CDR3 DNA: TGTGCCAGCAGTACACCGGGACAGGGAACCTACGAGCAGTACTTC
CDR3 protein: CASSTPGQGTYEQYF

D gene: -
J gene: TRBJ2-2
clone size: once
V gene: TRBV30
CDR3 DNA: TGTGCCTGGAGGTCCTACACCGGGGAGCTGTTTTTT
CDR3 protein: CAWRSYTGELFF

D gene: TRBD2
J gene: TRBJ2-1
clone size: -
V gene: TRBV6-1
CDR3 DNA: TGTGCCAGCAGGTTAGCGGGAGGTGACTACAATGAGCAGTTCTTC
CDR3 protein: CASRLAGGDYNEQFF

D gene: -
J gene: TRBJ2-7
clone size: -
V gene: TRBV9
CDR3 DNA: TGTGCCGGCGGAGCGGCCGAGCAGTACTTC
CDR3 protein: CAGGAAEQYF

D gene: -
J gene: TRBJ1-1
clone size: -
V gene: TRBV2
CDR3 DNA: TGTGCCAGCAGTGTCTTATCGAACACTGAAGCTTTCTTT
CDR3 protein: CASSVLSNTEAFF

D gene: TRBD1
J gene: TRBJ2-1
clone size: -
V gene: TRBV28
CDR3 DNA: TGTGCCAGCAGTTTTTACGGGACAGCGTACAATGAGCAGTTCTTC
CDR3 protein: CASSFYGTAYNEQFF

D gene: TRBD2
J gene: TRBJ2-1
clone size: -
V gene: TRBV28
CDR3 DNA: TGTGCCAGCAGTTTATACGGGAGGGCCCACAATGAGCAGTTCTTC
CDR3 protein: CASSLYGRAHNEQFF

D gene: -
J gene: TRBJ1-1
clone size: -
V gene: TRBV9
CDR3 DNA: TGTGCCAGCAGCCCCTGGGGCGACAGTAGGGACACTGAAGCTTTCTTT
CDR3 protein: CASSPWGDSRDTEAFF

D gene: -
J gene: TRBJ1-1
clone size: few
V gene: TRBV18
CDR3 DNA: TGTGCCAGCTTAAACGGACAGTCTATGAACACTGAAGCTTTCTTT
CDR3 protein: CASLNGQSMNTEAFF

D gene: -
J gene: TRBJ2-5
clone size: -
V gene: TRBV2
CDR3 DNA: TGTGCCAGCAGTGAAGGCCGGACGGGGCAAGAGACCCAGTACTTC
CDR3 protein: CASSEGRTGQETQYF

D gene: TRBD2
J gene: TRBJ2-5
clone size: -
V gene: TRBV19
CDR3 DNA: TGTGCCAGTAGTAACCTAGCGGGAGGAAGAGAGACCCAGTACTTC
CDR3 protein: CASSNLAGGRETQYF

D gene: -
J gene: TRBJ1-2
clone size: -
V gene: TRBV5-4
CDR3 DNA: TGTGCCAGCAGCTTGGGACTGTCCTTGAACTATGGCTACACCTTC
CDR3 protein: CASSLGLSLNYGYTF

D gene: -
J gene: TRBJ2-1
clone size: -
V gene: TRBV11-2
CDR3 DNA: TGTGCCAGCAGCTTTTTGGCCGCGGGGCCGAGGTACAATGAGCAGTTCTTC
CDR3 protein: CASSFLAAGPRYNEQFF

D gene: -
J gene: TRBJ2-3
clone size: -
V gene: TRBV7-9
CDR3 DNA: TGTGCCAGCAGCCGAATCTTAGCGAGCACAGATACGCAGTATTTT
CDR3 protein: CASSRILASTDTQYF

D gene: -
J gene: TRBJ2-7
clone size: -
V gene: TRBV13
CDR3 DNA: TGTGCCAGCAGCCACCGAGGTAGCGCCAATTACGAGCAGTACTTC
CDR3 protein: CASSHRGSANYEQYF

D gene: -
J gene: TRBJ2-1
clone size: once
V gene: TRBV6-1
CDR3 DNA: TGTGCCAGCAGTGAAGTTGGCCGGCCCGGGAGTGCCTACAATGAGCAGTTCTTC
CDR3 protein: CASSEVGRPGSAYNEQFF

D gene: -
J gene: TRBJ1-1
clone size: few
V gene: TRBV6-1
CDR3 DNA: TGTGCCAGCAGTGAATCCCAGGGTGGTAACACTGAAGCTTTCTTT
CDR3 protein: CASSESQGGNTEAFF

D gene: TRBD2
J gene: TRBJ2-3
clone size: -
V gene: TRBV7-2
CDR3 DNA: TGTGCCAGCAGCCAACGGACTAGCGGGAACACAGATACGCAGTATTTT
CDR3 protein: CASSQRTSGNTDTQYF

D gene: TRBD2
J gene: TRBJ2-6
clone size: -
V gene: TRBV28
CDR3 DNA: TGTGCCAGCAGGCGGGAGGGACACCGATTATCTGGGGCCAACGTCCTGACTTTC
CDR3 protein: CASRREGHRLSGANVLTF

D gene: -
J gene: TRBJ1-2
clone size: -
V gene: TRBV29-1
CDR3 DNA: TGCAGCGTTGACGCGGAGGGGCACTATGGCTACACCTTC
CDR3 protein: CSVDAEGHYGYTF

D gene: -
J gene: TRBJ1-1
clone size: -
V gene: TRBV20-1
CDR3 DNA: TGCAGTGCAGAAGAGGTCCCTGGAGCTTTCTTT
CDR3 protein: CSAEEVPGAFF

D gene: -
J gene: TRBJ2-1
clone size: few
V gene: TRBV5-1
CDR3 DNA: TGCGCCAGCAGCTTGAGCGGCTACAATGAGCAGTTCTTC
CDR3 protein: CASSLSGYNEQFF

D gene: -
J gene: TRBJ1-1
clone size: -
V gene: TRBV7-8
CDR3 DNA: TGTGCCAGCAGCAAAGCAGGCACTGAAGCTTTCTTT
CDR3 protein: CASSKAGTEAFF

D gene: -
J gene: TRBJ2-5
clone size: -
V gene: TRBV30
CDR3 DNA: TGTGCCTGGAGCACAGGGGACTCTCAAGAGACCCAGTACTTC
CDR3 protein: CAWSTGDSQETQYF

D gene: TRBD2
J gene: TRBJ2-7
clone size: -
V gene: TRBV28
CDR3 DNA: TGTGCCAGCAGACGACTAGCGGGAGTTTACGAGCAGTACTTC
CDR3 protein: CASRRLAGVYEQYF

D gene: TRBD1
J gene: TRBJ1-2
clone size: -
V gene: TRBV6-5
CDR3 DNA: TGTGCCAGCACCCCGGGACAGGGGAATGGCTACACCTTC
CDR3 protein: CASTPGQGNGYTF

D gene: -
J gene: TRBJ1-1
clone size: -
V gene: TRBV29-1
CDR3 DNA: TGCAGCGTTGGGGGGGGGCACACTGAAGCTTTCTTT
CDR3 protein: CSVGGGHTEAFF

D gene: TRBD1
J gene: TRBJ1-1
clone size: -
V gene: TRBV18
CDR3 DNA: TGTGCCAGCTCTTTACAGGGGCAGGAGAAGACTGAAGCTTTCTTT
CDR3 protein: CASSLQGQEKTEAFF

D gene: TRBD1
J gene: TRBJ1-2
clone size: -
V gene: TRBV2
CDR3 DNA: TGTGCCAGCAGTGTGGAGACAGGGGGCTATGGCTACACCTTC
CDR3 protein: CASSVETGGYGYTF

D gene: -
J gene: TRBJ1-2
clone size: few
V gene: TRBV7-9
CDR3 DNA: TGTGCCAGCAGCTTAAACATACAGAGCTACACCTTC
CDR3 protein: CASSLNIQSYTF

D gene: -
J gene: TRBJ1-1
clone size: -
V gene: TRBV6-5
CDR3 DNA: TGTGCCAGCAGTTACGGAGGTACGGCTTTCTTT
CDR3 protein: CASSYGGTAFF

D gene: TRBD2
J gene: TRBJ2-1
clone size: once
V gene: TRBV7-2
CDR3 DNA: TGTGCCAGCAGCCTCGGGACTAGCGGGAACCGTGAGCAGTTCTTC
CDR3 protein: CASSLGTSGNREQFF

D gene: TRBD2
J gene: TRBJ2-7
clone size: once
V gene: TRBV7-3
CDR3 DNA: TGTGCCAGCAGCTTAATGGCGGGGGACCTCTACGAGCAGTACTTC
CDR3 protein: CASSLMAGDLYEQYF

D gene: -
J gene: TRBJ1-5
clone size: -
V gene: TRBV4-1
CDR3 DNA: TGCGCCAGCAGCCAAGATTCCAGGAATCAGCCCCAGCATTTT
CDR3 protein: CASSQDSRNQPQHF